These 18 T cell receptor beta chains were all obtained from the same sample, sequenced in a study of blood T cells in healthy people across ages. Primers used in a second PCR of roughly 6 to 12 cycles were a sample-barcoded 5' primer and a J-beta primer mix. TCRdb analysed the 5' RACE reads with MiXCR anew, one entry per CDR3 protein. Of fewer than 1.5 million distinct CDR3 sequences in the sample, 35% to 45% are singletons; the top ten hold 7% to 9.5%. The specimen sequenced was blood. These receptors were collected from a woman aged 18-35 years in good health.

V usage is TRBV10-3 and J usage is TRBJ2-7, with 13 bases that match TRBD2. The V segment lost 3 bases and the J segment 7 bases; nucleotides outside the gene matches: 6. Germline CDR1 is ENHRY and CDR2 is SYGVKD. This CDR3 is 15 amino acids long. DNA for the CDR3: TGTGCCATCAGTGATGGACTAGCGGGAGAAAATGAGCAGTACTTC. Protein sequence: CAISDGLAGENEQYF.

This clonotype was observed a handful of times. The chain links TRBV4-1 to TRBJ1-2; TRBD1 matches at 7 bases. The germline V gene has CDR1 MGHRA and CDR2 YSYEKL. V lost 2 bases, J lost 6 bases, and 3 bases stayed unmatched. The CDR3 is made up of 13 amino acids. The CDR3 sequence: CASSQPTGDGYTF. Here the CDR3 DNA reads TGCGCCAGCAGCCAACCAACAGGGGATGGCTACACCTTC.

The CDR3 sequence is CASSLGGGGTYNEQFF. The CDR3 nucleotides are TGTGCCAGCAGCTTAGGGGGCGGGGGGACGTACAATGAGCAGTTCTTC. This chain connects TRBV11-2 to TRBJ2-1; 8 positions match TRBD2. CDR1 SGHAT and CDR2 FQNNGV come from the germline V gene. The CDR3 sequence is 16 residues long. J lost 4 bases, V lost 1 base, and 6 bases had no gene match.

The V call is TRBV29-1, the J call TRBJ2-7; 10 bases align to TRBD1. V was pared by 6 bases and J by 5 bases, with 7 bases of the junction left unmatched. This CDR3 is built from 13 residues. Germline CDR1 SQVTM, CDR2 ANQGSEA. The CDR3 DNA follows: TGCAGCGTACCCCGGGACAGGGGCGACGAGCAGTACTTC. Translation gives CSVPRDRGDEQYF.

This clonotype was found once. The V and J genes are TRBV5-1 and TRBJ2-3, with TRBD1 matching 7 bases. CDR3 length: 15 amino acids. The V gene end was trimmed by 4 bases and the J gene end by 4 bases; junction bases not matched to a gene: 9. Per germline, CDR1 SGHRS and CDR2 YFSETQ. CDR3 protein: CASSMTGIEADTQYF. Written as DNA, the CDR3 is TGCGCCAGCAGCATGACAGGGATTGAGGCAGATACGCAGTATTTT.

The CDR3 bases are TGTGCCACCAGTATTGGGGGTGGTATGGAGACCCAGTACTTC. The encoded protein is CATSIGGGMETQYF. The chain has TRBV24-1 and TRBJ2-5; D is possibly TRBD1 or TRBD2 (5 bases each). CDR1 is KGHDR, CDR2 SFDVKD, per germline. The CDR3 consists of 14 residues. Deletions cut 6 bases from V and 5 bases from J, with 15 bases between.

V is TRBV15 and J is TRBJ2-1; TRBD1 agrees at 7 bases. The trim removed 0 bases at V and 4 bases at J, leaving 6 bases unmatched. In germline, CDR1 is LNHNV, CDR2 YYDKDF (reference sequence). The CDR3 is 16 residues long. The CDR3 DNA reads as TGTGCCACCAGCAGAGAGAAGGGACAGCCATACAATGAGCAGTTCTTC. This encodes CATSREKGQPYNEQFF.

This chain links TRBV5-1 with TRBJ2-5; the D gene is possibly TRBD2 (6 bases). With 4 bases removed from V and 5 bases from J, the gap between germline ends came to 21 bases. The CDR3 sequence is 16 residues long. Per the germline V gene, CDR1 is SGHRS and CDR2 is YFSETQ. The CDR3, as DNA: TGCGCCAGCAGCCAGGCCACTAGCCAGGTCGGGGAGACCCAGTACTTC. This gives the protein CASSQATSQVGETQYF.

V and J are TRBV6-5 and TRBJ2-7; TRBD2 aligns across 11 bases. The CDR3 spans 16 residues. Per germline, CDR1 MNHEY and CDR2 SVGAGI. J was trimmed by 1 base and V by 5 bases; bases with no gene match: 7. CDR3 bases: TGTGCCAGCAGTCCTCCCTGGACTAGCGGGTCCTACGAGCAGTACTTC. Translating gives CASSPPWTSGSYEQYF.

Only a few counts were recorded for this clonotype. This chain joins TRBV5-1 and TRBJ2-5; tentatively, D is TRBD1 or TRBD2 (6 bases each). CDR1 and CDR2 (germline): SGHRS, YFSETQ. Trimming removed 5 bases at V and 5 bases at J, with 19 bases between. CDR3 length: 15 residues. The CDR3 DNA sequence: TGCGCCAGCAGTGGAGGGGTTACGGGGGCGGAGACCCAGTACTTC. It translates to CASSGGVTGAETQYF.

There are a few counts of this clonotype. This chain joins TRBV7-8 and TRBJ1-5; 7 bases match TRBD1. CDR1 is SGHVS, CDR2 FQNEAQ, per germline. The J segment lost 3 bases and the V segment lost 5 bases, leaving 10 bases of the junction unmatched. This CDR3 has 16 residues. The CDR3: CASSITTGTVNQPQHF. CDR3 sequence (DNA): TGTGCCAGCAGCATTACAACGGGGACAGTCAATCAGCCCCAGCATTTT.

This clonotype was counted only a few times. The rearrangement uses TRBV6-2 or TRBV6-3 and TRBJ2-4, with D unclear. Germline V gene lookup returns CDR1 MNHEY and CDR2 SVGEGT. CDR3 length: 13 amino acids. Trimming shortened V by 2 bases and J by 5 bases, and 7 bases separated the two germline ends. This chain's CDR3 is CASSYGLENIQYF. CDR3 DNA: TGTGCCAGCAGTTACGGTCTGGAAAACATTCAGTACTTC.

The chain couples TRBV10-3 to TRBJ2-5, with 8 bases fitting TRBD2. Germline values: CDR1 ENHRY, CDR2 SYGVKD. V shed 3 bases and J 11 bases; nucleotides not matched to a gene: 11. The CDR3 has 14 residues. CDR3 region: CAISDGTAGVEQYF. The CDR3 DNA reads TGTGCCATCAGTGATGGAACAGCGGGAGTTGAGCAGTACTTC.

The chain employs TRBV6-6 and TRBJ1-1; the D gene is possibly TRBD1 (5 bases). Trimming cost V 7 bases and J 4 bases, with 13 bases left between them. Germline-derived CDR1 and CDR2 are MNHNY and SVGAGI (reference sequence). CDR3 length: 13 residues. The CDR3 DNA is TGTGCCAGCATCGCCGGGACCGGCACTGAAGCTTTCTTT. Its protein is CASIAGTGTEAFF.

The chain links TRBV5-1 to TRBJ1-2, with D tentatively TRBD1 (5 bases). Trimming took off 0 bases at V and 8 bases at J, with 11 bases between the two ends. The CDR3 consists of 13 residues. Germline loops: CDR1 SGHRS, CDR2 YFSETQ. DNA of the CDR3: TGCGCCAGCAGCTTGGCCAGCCGGGGGGGCTACACCTTC. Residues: CASSLASRGGYTF.

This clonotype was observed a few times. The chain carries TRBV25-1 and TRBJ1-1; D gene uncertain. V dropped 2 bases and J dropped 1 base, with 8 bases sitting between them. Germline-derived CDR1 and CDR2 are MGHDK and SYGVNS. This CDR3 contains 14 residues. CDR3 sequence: CASSEVLSNTEAFF. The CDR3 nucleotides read TGTGCCAGCAGTGAAGTCCTCTCGAACACTGAAGCTTTCTTT.

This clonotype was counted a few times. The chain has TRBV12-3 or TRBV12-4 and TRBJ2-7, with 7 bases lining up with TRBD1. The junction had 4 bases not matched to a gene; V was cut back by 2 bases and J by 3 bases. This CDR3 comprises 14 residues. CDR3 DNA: TGTGCCAGCAGTTTACTGGGACAGCACTACGAGCAGTACTTC. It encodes CASSLLGQHYEQYF.

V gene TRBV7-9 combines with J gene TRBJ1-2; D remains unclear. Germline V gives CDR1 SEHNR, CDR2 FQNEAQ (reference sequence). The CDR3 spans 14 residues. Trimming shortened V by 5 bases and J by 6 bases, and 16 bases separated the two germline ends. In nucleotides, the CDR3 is TGTGCCAGCAGCCCCCCAGCGGCAGTCAATGGCTACACCTTC. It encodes CASSPPAAVNGYTF.